This T cell receptor beta chain was identified during a study of T cell clonality in common variable immunodeficiency. Notes on the study in general: In common variable immunodeficiency, TCR beta chains reportedly carried fewer deletions and N-nucleotide insertions.

CDR3 length: 14 amino acids. Germline CDR1 is MRHNA and CDR2 is SNTAGT. This clone was seen more than once but under ten times. Its antigen is currently unknown. The observed sequence ends 3 residues before the CDR3 terminus, with the missing tail filled in from the germline J gene. Produced via immunoSEQ multiplex PCR; TCRdb's table is partial and in-frame only. This sample has about 19,000 clones, each found more than once. Sequencing used peripheral blood mononuclear cells. This TCR was sampled from a human donor with common variable immunodeficiency. This sequence joins TRBV6-4 and TRBJ1-2; D gene ambiguous. The CDR3 region is CASSERSQPPRYTF. Partial CDR3 DNA: TGTGCCAGCAGTGAGCGGTCACAACCTCCACGC.